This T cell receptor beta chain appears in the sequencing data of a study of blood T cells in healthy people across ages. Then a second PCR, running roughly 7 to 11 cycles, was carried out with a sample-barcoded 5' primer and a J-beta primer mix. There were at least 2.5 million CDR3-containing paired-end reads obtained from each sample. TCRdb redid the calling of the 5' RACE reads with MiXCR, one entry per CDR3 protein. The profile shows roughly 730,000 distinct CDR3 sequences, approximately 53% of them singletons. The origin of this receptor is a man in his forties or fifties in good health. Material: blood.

As DNA, the CDR3 is TGTGCCAGCAGTTTAGGGTATGAAGCTTTCTTT. Translation: CASSLGYEAFF. This rearrangement joins TRBV12-3 or TRBV12-4 to TRBJ1-1; no definite D call. The CDR3 has 11 residues. Trimming left V 1 base short and J 7 bases short, with 4 bases between.